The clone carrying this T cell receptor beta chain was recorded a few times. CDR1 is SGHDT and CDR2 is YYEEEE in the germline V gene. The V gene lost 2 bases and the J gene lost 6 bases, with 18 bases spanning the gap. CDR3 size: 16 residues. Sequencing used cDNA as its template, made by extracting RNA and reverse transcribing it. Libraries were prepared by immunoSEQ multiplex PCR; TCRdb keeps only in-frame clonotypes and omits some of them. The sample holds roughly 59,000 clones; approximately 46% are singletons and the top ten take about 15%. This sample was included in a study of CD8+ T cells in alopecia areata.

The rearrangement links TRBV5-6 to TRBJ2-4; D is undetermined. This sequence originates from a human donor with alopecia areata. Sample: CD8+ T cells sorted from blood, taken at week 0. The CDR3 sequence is CASSLSGSLPLNIQYF. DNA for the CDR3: TGTGCCAGCAGCTTAAGTGGTTCTCTCCCCTTAAACATTCAGTACTTC.